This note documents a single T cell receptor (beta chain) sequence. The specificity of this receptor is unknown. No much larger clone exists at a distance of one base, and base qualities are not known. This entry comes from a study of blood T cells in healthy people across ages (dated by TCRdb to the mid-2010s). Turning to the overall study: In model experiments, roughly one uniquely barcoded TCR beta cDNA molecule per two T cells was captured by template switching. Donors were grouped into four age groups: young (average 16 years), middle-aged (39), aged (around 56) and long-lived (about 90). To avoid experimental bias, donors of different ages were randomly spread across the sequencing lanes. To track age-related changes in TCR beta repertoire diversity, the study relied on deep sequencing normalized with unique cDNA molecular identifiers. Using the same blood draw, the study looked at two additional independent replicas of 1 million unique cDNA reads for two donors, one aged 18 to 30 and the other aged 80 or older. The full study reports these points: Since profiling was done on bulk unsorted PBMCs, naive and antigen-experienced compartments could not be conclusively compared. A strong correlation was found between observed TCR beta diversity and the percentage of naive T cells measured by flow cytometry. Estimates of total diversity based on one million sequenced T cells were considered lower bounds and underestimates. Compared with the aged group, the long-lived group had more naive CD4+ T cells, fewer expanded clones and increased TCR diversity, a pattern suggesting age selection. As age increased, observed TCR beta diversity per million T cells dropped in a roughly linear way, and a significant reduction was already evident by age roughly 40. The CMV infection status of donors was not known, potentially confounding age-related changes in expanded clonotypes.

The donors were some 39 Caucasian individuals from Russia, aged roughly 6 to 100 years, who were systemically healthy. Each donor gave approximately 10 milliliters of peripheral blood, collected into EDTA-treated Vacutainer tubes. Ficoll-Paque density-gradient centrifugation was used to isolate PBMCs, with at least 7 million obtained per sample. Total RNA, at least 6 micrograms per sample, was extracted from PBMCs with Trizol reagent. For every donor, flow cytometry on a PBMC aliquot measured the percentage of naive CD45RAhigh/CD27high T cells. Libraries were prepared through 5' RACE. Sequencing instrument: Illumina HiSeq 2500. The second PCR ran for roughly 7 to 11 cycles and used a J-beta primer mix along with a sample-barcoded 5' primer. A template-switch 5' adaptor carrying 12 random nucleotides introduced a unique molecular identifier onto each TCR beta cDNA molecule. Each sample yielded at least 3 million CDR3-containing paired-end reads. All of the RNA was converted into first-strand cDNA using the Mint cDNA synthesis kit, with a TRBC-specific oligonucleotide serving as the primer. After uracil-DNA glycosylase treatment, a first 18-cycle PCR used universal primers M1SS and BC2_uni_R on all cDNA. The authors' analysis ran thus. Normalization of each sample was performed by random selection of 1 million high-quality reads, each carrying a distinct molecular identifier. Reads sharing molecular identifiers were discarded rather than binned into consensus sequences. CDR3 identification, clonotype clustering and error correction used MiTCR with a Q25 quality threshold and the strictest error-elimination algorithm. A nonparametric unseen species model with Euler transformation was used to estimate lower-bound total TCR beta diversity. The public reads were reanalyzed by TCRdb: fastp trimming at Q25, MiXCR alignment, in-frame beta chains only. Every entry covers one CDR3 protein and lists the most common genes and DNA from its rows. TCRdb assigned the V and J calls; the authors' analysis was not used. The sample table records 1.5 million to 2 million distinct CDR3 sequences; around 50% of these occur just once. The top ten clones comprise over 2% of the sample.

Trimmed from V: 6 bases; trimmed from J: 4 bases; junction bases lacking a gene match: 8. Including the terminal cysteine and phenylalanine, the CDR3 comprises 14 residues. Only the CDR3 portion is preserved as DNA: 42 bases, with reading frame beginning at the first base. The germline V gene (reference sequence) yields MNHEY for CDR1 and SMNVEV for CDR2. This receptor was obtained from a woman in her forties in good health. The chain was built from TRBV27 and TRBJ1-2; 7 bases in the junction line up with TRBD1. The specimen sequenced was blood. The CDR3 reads CASRGGQPIYGYTF. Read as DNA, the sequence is TGTGCCAGCAGGGGGGGACAGCCTATCTATGGCTACACCTTC.